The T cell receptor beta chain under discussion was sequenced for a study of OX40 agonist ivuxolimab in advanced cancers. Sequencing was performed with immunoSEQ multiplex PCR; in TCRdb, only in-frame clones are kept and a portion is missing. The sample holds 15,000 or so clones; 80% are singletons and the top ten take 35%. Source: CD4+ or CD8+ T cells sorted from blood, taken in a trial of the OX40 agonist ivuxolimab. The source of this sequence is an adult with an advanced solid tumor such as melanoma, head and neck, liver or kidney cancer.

The CDR3 here is CASSQPDTRTDTQYF. Written as DNA, the CDR3 is TGTGCCAGCAGCCAACCAGACACGAGAACAGATACGCAGTATTTT. The chain combines TRBV16 with TRBJ2-3, with D unclear. V gave up 2 bases and J gave up 3 bases, with 12 bases separating them. This CDR3 region has 15 residues. CDR1 and CDR2 from the germline V gene are KGHSY and FQNENV.